The next 24 T cell receptor beta chains were all read from a single sample in a study of cytomegalovirus exposure and HLA in healthy donors. The PCR made use of 60 Vbeta and 13 Jbeta primers. The repertoire was sequenced with immunoSEQ multiplex PCR; TCRdb's copy has only in-frame clones and lacks some. The sample has 180,000 or so clones, over 75% seen once; the top ten hold roughly 0.097%. Source material: PBMCs. The receptors derive from a boy aged 2 to 10 in good health and CMV-seronegative.

The genes are TRBV2 and TRBJ2-7; D is perhaps TRBD1 (7 bases). CDR1 and CDR2 from the germline V gene are SNHLY and FYNNEI. Trimming stripped 7 bases from V and 4 bases from J, with 17 bases between. The CDR3 sequence is 14 residues long. This chain's CDR3 is CASIKEGARYEQYF. The CDR3 DNA reads as TGTGCCAGCATCAAGGAGGGGGCGCGATACGAGCAGTACTTC.

V gene TRBV28 combines with J gene TRBJ1-3; perhaps TRBD1 as D (5 bases). This CDR3 has 15 residues. CDR1 and CDR2 from the germline V gene are MDHEN and SYDVKM. Trimming left V 2 bases short and J 2 bases short, with 10 bases between. CDR3: CASSLPGSPGNTIYF. CDR3 in DNA: TGTGCCAGCAGTTTACCAGGGTCCCCTGGAAACACCATATATTTT.

V and J are TRBV19 and TRBJ2-5, with no clear D. The V end was cut by 3 bases, the J end by 4 bases, with 9 bases between. Germline V gene lookup returns CDR1 LNHDA and CDR2 SQIVND (reference sequence). This CDR3 is built from 13 residues. CDR3 coding DNA: TGTGCCAGTAGTATCGGGTCTGTAGAGACCCAGTACTTC. Translated, it gives CASSIGSVETQYF.

The genes are TRBV4-2 and TRBJ1-1, with D possibly TRBD1 on 5 matching bases. The CDR3 loop spans 15 amino acids. V gave up 0 bases and J gave up 2 bases, with 10 bases separating them. CDR1 and CDR2 from the germline V gene are LGHNA and YNFKEQ. CDR3 DNA: TGTGCCAGCAGCCAAGATCACCAGGGTAACACTGAAGCTTTCTTT. Amino acids: CASSQDHQGNTEAFF.

This sequence joins TRBV6-4 and TRBJ1-1, with no clear D. Germline-derived CDR1 and CDR2 are MRHNA and SNTAGT. The CDR3 is 11 residues long. V lost 6 bases and J lost 6, with 8 bases in between. Here the CDR3 reads CASRPYAEAFF. CDR3 DNA: TGTGCCAGCAGGCCCTACGCTGAAGCTTTCTTT.

The chain joins TRBV18 to TRBJ1-1, with TRBD1 matching 9 bases. The CDR3 loop spans 17 amino acids. Germline CDR1 is KGHSH and CDR2 is LQKENI. The ends lost 3 bases at V and 1 base at J; junction bases unmatched: 9. The CDR3 DNA is TGTGCCAGCTCACCTTCAGGACAGGGGCCGGAGAACACTGAAGCTTTCTTT. This sequence encodes CASSPSGQGPENTEAFF. Supplemented by reference TRBV18 and TRBJ1-1, the full variable domain reads NAGVMQNPRHLVRRRGQEARLRCSPMKGHSHVYWYRQLPEEGLKFMVYLQKENIIDESGMPKERFSAEFPKEGPSILRIQQVVRGDSAAYFCASSPSGQGPENTEAFFGQGTRLTVV.

The chain employs TRBV29-1 and TRBJ1-2; D may be TRBD1 (5 bases). CDR1 is SQVTM, CDR2 ANQGSEA, per germline. V lost 0 bases and J lost 4, with 21 bases in between. This CDR3 region has 17 residues. The CDR3 is CSVEDESEEGRVYGYTF. The CDR3 DNA reads TGCAGCGTTGAAGATGAATCCGAGGAGGGGCGAGTCTATGGCTACACCTTC.

J is TRBJ2-3 and V is TRBV18; tentative D call: TRBD1 (5 bases). Per germline, CDR1 KGHSH and CDR2 LQKENI. The V end lost 5 bases, the J end lost 3 bases, and 12 bases lay between the germline ends. The CDR3 sequence is 14 residues long. CDR3 protein: CASSAQTVTDTQYF. CDR3 nucleotide sequence: TGTGCCAGCTCAGCCCAGACAGTTACAGATACGCAGTATTTT.

This rearrangement joins TRBV7-2 to TRBJ1-4; the D is unclear. V shed 2 bases and J shed 0 bases, with 7 bases lying between them. The CDR3 length is 15 residues. The germline V gene has CDR1 SGHTA and CDR2 FQGNSA. In DNA, the CDR3 is TGTGCCAGCAGCTTAACATTCGCAACTAATGAAAAACTGTTTTTT. It translates to CASSLTFATNEKLFF.

This clone has a single count. CDR3 coding DNA: TGTGCCAGCAGCACGGGACTAGCGGACGCGAACACCGGGGAGCTGTTTTTT. As protein: CASSTGLADANTGELFF. The chain couples TRBV5-4 to TRBJ2-2, with TRBD2 matching over 11 bases. The CDR3 contains 17 residues. Germline assignment: CDR1 SGHNT and CDR2 YYREEE (reference sequence). The trim removed 4 bases at V and 0 bases at J, leaving 5 bases unmatched.

The rearrangement uses TRBV19 and TRBJ2-3, with 10 bases that match TRBD2. Trimming removed 6 bases from V and 6 bases from J; junction bases left unmatched: 6. The CDR3 spans 14 residues. Germline V gives CDR1 LNHDA, CDR2 SQIVND (reference sequence). The CDR3 DNA sequence: TGTGCCAGTAGGAAGCGGGGGGGCCGGGATACGCAGTATTTT. Residues: CASRKRGGRDTQYF.

V is TRBV6-1 and J is TRBJ2-1; 15 bases align to TRBD2. Germline V lookup: CDR1 MNHNS, CDR2 SASEGT. The CDR3 is 18 amino acids. V shed 1 base and J 6 bases; nucleotides not matched to a gene: 7. CDR3 bases: TGTGCCAGCAGTGAAGGGGGACTAGCGGGGGGCCTTACCAATGAGCAGTTCTTC. Its protein product is CASSEGGLAGGLTNEQFF.

The chain has TRBV4-2 and TRBJ2-7; 7 bases agree with TRBD2. J gave up 0 bases and V 1 base, and 6 bases lay outside the gene matches. CDR1 is LGHNA, CDR2 YNFKEQ, per germline. This CDR3 has 16 residues. In nucleotides, the CDR3 is TGTGCCAGCAGCCAAGTTGGCGGGGGTAGCTCCTACGAGCAGTACTTC. Protein product: CASSQVGGGSSYEQYF.

The chain couples TRBV7-2 to TRBJ2-1; D gene ambiguous. The CDR3 has 11 residues. CDR1 is SGHTA and CDR2 is FQGNSA in the germline V gene. Trimming pared 3 bases from V and 10 bases from J, leaving 7 bases between. The CDR3 nucleotides are TGTGCCAGCAGCTTCATACAGGAGCAGTTCTTC. Protein product: CASSFIQEQFF.

The CDR3 region has the DNA TGTGCCAGCAGCTACCGGACAGGGGGGGGCAATGAGCAGTTCTTC. Translated, it gives CASSYRTGGGNEQFF. V and J are TRBV7-2 and TRBJ2-1; the match to TRBD1 covers 10 bases. Germline trimming cut 4 bases from V and 6 bases from J; bases unmatched to any gene: 6. Germline V gene data show CDR1 as SGHTA and CDR2 as FQGNSA. The CDR3 has 15 amino acids.

This clone was detected a few times. This chain joins TRBV25-1 and TRBJ1-1; perhaps TRBD1 as D (6 bases). Germline V CDR1 and CDR2: MGHDK, SYGVNS. The CDR3 has 15 amino acids. V dropped 1 base and J dropped 6 bases, with 15 bases sitting between them. The CDR3 DNA reads as TGTGCCAGCAGTGAATTAGGGGGGGTTGGCCCTGAAGCTTTCTTT. Protein product: CASSELGGVGPEAFF.

V gene TRBV27 combines with J gene TRBJ1-4, with D possibly matching TRBD1 (5 bases). Germline loops: CDR1 MNHEY, CDR2 SMNVEV (reference sequence). The CDR3 totals 13 residues. Trimming removed 2 bases at V and 7 bases at J, with 8 bases between. The DNA for the CDR3 is TGTGCCAGCAGTTTAATGGGGGGTGAAAAACTGTTTTTT. Protein sequence: CASSLMGGEKLFF. The full variable domain, its missing parts supplied by reference TRBV27 and TRBJ1-4, is EAQVTQNPRYLITVTGKKLTVTCSQNMNHEYMSWYRQDPGLGLRQIYYSMNVEVTDKGDVPEGYKVSRKEKRNFPLILESPSPNQTSLYFCASSLMGGEKLFFGSGTQLSVL.

The rearrangement uses TRBV23-1 and TRBJ2-7; D not resolved. TRBV23-1 belongs to the ORF category, with a function that is uncertain. The length of the CDR3 is 10 residues. Trimming removed 2 bases at V and 7 bases at J, with 3 bases between. DNA of the CDR3: TGCGCCAGCAGTCAACCAGAGCAGTACTTC. Translated, it gives CASSQPEQYF.

The V and J genes are TRBV6-1 and TRBJ2-7; no clear D. Germline CDR1 and CDR2: MNHNS and SASEGT. Trimming took 1 base from V and 3 from J, leaving 7 bases between them. The CDR3 sequence is 13 residues long. CDR3 protein: CASSEGPLYEQYF. The DNA of the CDR3 is TGTGCCAGCAGTGAAGGGCCTCTCTACGAGCAGTACTTC.

The rearrangement links TRBV6-5 to TRBJ1-2; D unresolved. There are 14 residues in the CDR3. From germline, CDR1 is MNHEY and CDR2 SVGAGI. V lost 0 bases to trimming and J lost 9 bases, with 14 bases between them. The CDR3 spells CASSYSLGGERYTF. The CDR3 DNA sequence: TGTGCCAGCAGTTACTCCTTGGGCGGGGAACGCTACACCTTC.

This sequence joins TRBV2 and TRBJ2-3; TRBD1 might be the D (5 bases). CDR1 is SNHLY, CDR2 FYNNEI, per germline. This CDR3 has 15 residues. V lost 5 bases to trimming and J lost 2 bases, with 14 bases between them. In nucleotides, the CDR3 is TGTGCCAGCAGTTCACTGACAGCAAACACAGATACGCAGTATTTT. It translates to CASSSLTANTDTQYF.

V and J are TRBV4-3 and TRBJ2-5; D is perhaps TRBD2 (6 bases). The CDR3 loop spans 15 amino acids. Germline loops: CDR1 LGHNA, CDR2 YSLEER. Trimming took 0 bases from V and 4 from J, leaving 12 bases between them. CDR3 residues: CASSQEFGEAETQYF. DNA of the CDR3: TGCGCCAGCAGCCAAGAGTTTGGGGAGGCAGAGACCCAGTACTTC.

The V gene is TRBV18, the J gene TRBJ1-4; D uncertain. The CDR3 loop spans 13 amino acids. V gave up 3 bases and J gave up 8 bases, with 10 bases separating them. From germline, CDR1 is KGHSH and CDR2 LQKENI. In DNA form, the CDR3 reads TGTGCCAGCTCACCGCGGGGAGCAGAAAAACTGTTTTTT. Translation: CASSPRGAEKLFF.

CDR3 coding DNA: TGTGCCAGCAGTTTGGCGGGCGGGGTAACCTACAATGAGCAGTTCTTC. Translation gives CASSLAGGVTYNEQFF. The rearrangement uses TRBV27 and TRBJ2-1, with D possibly TRBD2 on 6 matching bases. CDR1 and CDR2 from the germline V gene are MNHEY and SMNVEV (reference sequence). Trimming removed 3 bases at V and 2 bases at J, with 14 bases between. The CDR3 has 16 residues.